A selection of T cell receptor beta chains follows, all from one sample in a study of Ad26.COV2.S vaccination and SARS-CoV-2 variants. Clones were read by immunoSEQ multiplex PCR, and TCRdb kept only the in-frame ones, dropping some. The sample records around 250,000 clones, approximately 90% being singletons. This material consisted of peripheral blood, taken in a trial of Ad26.COV2.S vaccine versus placebo. The source of these receptors is a person between 18 and 65 years old who received the Ad26.COV2.S COVID-19 vaccine or a placebo. Each CDR3 is given with its conserved first and last residue. Fields, in order: J gene, D gene, V gene, clone size, CDR3 protein, CDR3 DNA. The D gene is left open where the match is weak. Part of the rows lack a size; the others show once, few, many or a class for expanded clones.

J gene: TRBJ2-2
D gene: .
V gene: TRBV6-6
clone size: .
CDR3 protein: CATLGGELFF
CDR3 DNA: TGTGCCACCCTTGGCGGGGAGCTGTTTTTT

J gene: TRBJ2-3
D gene: TRBD1
V gene: TRBV7-3
clone size: .
CDR3 protein: CASSLRGGATDTQYF
CDR3 DNA: TGTGCCAGCAGCCTTAGAGGGGGCGCAACAGATACGCAGTATTTT

J gene: TRBJ2-2
D gene: .
V gene: TRBV4-1
clone size: .
CDR3 protein: CASSLAGGLNTGELFF
CDR3 DNA: TGCGCCAGCAGCCTCGCAGGGGGACTGAACACCGGGGAGCTGTTTTTT

J gene: TRBJ2-5
D gene: TRBD1
V gene: TRBV7-2
clone size: .
CDR3 protein: CASNLATGTGGETQYF
CDR3 DNA: TGTGCCAGCAACCTAGCAACCGGGACAGGGGGCGAGACCCAGTACTTC

J gene: TRBJ2-1
D gene: .
V gene: TRBV18
clone size: .
CDR3 protein: CASSPNPAYNEQFF
CDR3 DNA: TGTGCCAGCTCACCAAATCCAGCCTACAATGAGCAGTTCTTC

J gene: TRBJ2-1
D gene: .
V gene: TRBV19
clone size: .
CDR3 protein: CASSSPKEYEQFF
CDR3 DNA: TGTGCCAGTAGTTCCCCTAAGGAGTATGAGCAGTTCTTC

J gene: TRBJ2-1
D gene: .
V gene: TRBV7-8
clone size: .
CDR3 protein: CASSSEAGRHNEQFF
CDR3 DNA: TGTGCCAGCAGCTCCGAAGCAGGGAGACACAATGAGCAGTTCTTC

J gene: TRBJ2-2
D gene: .
V gene: TRBV19
clone size: few
CDR3 protein: CASSMGLGDTGELFF
CDR3 DNA: TGTGCCAGTAGTATGGGCCTCGGGGACACCGGGGAGCTGTTTTTT

J gene: TRBJ1-4
D gene: .
V gene: TRBV30
clone size: .
CDR3 protein: CAWSPGYGNEKLFF
CDR3 DNA: TGTGCCTGGAGTCCCGGGTATGGTAATGAAAAACTGTTTTTT

J gene: TRBJ2-5
D gene: .
V gene: TRBV16
clone size: .
CDR3 protein: CASSPRQTAETQYF
CDR3 DNA: TGTGCCAGCAGCCCCCGACAGACTGCAGAGACCCAGTACTTC

J gene: TRBJ2-6
D gene: .
V gene: TRBV12-5
clone size: once
CDR3 protein: CASGFKQWANVLTF
CDR3 DNA: TGTGCTAGTGGTTTCAAACAATGGGCCAACGTCCTGACTTTC

J gene: TRBJ1-2
D gene: .
V gene: TRBV20-1
clone size: .
CDR3 protein: CSAKGYGYTF
CDR3 DNA: TGCAGTGCTAAGGGCTATGGCTACACCTTC

J gene: TRBJ1-5
D gene: .
V gene: TRBV19
clone size: many
CDR3 protein: CASSIALGSNQPQHF
CDR3 DNA: TGTGCCAGTAGTATAGCATTGGGTAGCAATCAGCCCCAGCATTTT

J gene: TRBJ2-7
D gene: .
V gene: TRBV6-5
clone size: .
CDR3 protein: CASSWMEGSYEQYF
CDR3 DNA: TGTGCCAGCAGTTGGATGGAGGGCTCCTACGAGCAGTACTTC